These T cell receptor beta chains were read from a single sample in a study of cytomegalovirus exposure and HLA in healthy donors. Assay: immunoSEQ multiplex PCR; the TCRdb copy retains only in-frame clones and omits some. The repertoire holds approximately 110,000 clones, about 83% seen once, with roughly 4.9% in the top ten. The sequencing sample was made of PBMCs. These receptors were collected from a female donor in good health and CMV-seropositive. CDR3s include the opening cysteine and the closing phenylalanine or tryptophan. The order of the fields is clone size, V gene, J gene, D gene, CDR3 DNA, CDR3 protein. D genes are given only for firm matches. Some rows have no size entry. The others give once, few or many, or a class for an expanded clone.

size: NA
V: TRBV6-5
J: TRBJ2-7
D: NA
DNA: TGTGCCAGCACTAATCCACAGGGAAACAGATACGAGCAGTACTTC
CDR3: CASTNPQGNRYEQYF

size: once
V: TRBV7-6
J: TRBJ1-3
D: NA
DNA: TGTGCCAGCAGCTTAGTGGCGAGGTCGGTTGGAAACACCATATATTTT
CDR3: CASSLVARSVGNTIYF

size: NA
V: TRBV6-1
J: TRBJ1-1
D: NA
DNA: TGTGCCAGCAGCCCGGGGAGGAGGAAAAACACTGAAGCTTTCTTT
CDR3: CASSPGRRKNTEAFF

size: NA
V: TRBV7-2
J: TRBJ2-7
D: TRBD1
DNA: TGTGCCAGCAGCGCCCAGGGGGTCCCCTCCTACGAGCAGTACTTC
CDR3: CASSAQGVPSYEQYF

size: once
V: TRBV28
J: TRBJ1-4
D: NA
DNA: TGTGCCAGCAGCATAGACAGCTCAGGGGATGAAAAACTGTTTTTT
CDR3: CASSIDSSGDEKLFF

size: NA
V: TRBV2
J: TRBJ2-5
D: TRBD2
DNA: TGTGCCAGGAGCGGGGCTAGCGGGGTCCAAGAGACCCAGTACTTC
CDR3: CARSGASGVQETQYF

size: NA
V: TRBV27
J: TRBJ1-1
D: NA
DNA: TGTGCCAGCAGTAATGAGGCGAACACTGAAGCTTTCTTT
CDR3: CASSNEANTEAFF

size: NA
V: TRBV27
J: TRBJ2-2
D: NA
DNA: TGTGCCAGCAGAAAGACTAGTAGCGCCGCCGGGGAGCTGTTTTTT
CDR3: CASRKTSSAAGELFF

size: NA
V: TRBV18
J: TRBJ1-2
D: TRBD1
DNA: TGTGCCAGCTCACCTCAAGGACAGGGGTCTGGCTACACCTTC
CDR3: CASSPQGQGSGYTF

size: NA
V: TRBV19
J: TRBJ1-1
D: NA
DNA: TGTGCCAGTAGTATAGATGGGGGCCCGAACACTGAAGCTTTCTTT
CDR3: CASSIDGGPNTEAFF

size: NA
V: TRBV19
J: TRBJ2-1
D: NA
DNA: TGTGCCAGTAGTACCCAGGGGTATGAGCAGTTCTTC
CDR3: CASSTQGYEQFF

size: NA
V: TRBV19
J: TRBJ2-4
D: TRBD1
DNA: TGTGCCAGTAGTACCACCTACGGGACAGGGGTCAACATTCAGTACTTC
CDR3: CASSTTYGTGVNIQYF

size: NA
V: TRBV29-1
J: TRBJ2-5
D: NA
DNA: TGCAGCTATACCGGGGGGCGGTTGCAGGAGACCCAGTACTTC
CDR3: CSYTGGRLQETQYF

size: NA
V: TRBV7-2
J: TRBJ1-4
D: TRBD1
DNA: TGTGCCAGCAGCTTAGTAGCCCAGGGGGCGAGGGAAAAACTGTTTTTT
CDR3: CASSLVAQGAREKLFF

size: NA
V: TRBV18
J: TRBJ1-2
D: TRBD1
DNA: TGTGCCAGCTCACCAGGACAGGGGGTGAACTATGGCTACACCTTC
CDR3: CASSPGQGVNYGYTF

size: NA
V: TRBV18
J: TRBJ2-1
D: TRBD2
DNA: TGTGCCAGCTCACGTCCTAGCGGGAGGGCCCTGGGCAATGAGCAGTTCTTC
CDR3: CASSRPSGRALGNEQFF

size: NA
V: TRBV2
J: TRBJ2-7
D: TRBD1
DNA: TGTGCCAGCAGGTCCGGACAGGCGATTATTTACGAGCAGTACTTC
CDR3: CASRSGQAIIYEQYF

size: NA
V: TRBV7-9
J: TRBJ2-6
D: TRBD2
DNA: TGTGCCAGCAGCAAGAGCGGGGGCTCCAGCTCTGGGGCCAACGTCCTGACTTTC
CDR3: CASSKSGGSSSGANVLTF

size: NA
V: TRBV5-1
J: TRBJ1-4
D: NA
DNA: TGCGCCAGCAGCTTGGCCCAGAATGAAAAACTGTTTTTT
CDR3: CASSLAQNEKLFF

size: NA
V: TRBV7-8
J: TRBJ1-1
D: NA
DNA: TGTGCCAGCAGCTTCTTGCGGGGGGCCGATGAAGCTTTCTTT
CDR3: CASSFLRGADEAFF

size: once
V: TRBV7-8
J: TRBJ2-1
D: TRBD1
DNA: TGTGCCAGCAGCTTATCGACAGGGAATATGGATGAGCAGTTCTTC
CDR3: CASSLSTGNMDEQFF

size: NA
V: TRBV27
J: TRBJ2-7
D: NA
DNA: TGTGCCAGCAGTCATGGACTGGGATCCTACGAGCAGTACTTC
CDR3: CASSHGLGSYEQYF

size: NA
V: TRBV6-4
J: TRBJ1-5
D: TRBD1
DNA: TGTGCCAGCAGTGTAGACAGGGGAAGACAGCCCCAGCATTTT
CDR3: CASSVDRGRQPQHF

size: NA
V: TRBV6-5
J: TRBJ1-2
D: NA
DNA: TGTGCCAGCAGTTACCTGTCCAGAAAGAACTATGGCTACACCTTC
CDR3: CASSYLSRKNYGYTF

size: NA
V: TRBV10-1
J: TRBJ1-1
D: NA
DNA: TGCGCCAGCAGTGGACAGGTGAAAACTGAAGCTTTCTTT
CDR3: CASSGQVKTEAFF

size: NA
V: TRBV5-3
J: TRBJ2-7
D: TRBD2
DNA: TGTGCCAGAAGCTTGACTAGCGGGTCCTACGAGCAGTACTTC
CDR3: CARSLTSGSYEQYF

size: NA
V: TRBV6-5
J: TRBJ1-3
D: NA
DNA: TGTGCCAGCAGACAGGGAGCAGGAAACACCATATATTTT
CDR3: CASRQGAGNTIYF